This record covers a single T cell receptor beta chain. Antigen: not known. The assay was immunoSEQ multiplex PCR, and TCRdb's table has in-frame clones only and misses some. The sample gives 200,000 to 250,000 clones, roughly 90% of which show up once; around 11% is in the top ten. The CDR3 spans 13 residues. Trimming took off 8 bases at V and 0 bases at J, with 11 bases between the two ends. Germline values: CDR1 ENHRY, CDR2 SYGVKD. The treatment is: over 15 received Ad26.COV2.S at low or high dose, single or two shots; roughly 5 received placebo; per-sample allocation not given. At day 63 after the first vaccine or placebo injection, samples were drawn. Vaccine was an Ad26 vector expressing Wuhan-strain SARS-CoV-2 spike. The data belong to a study of Ad26.COV2.S vaccination and SARS-CoV-2 variants. For the study at large: The trial was COV1001 and the donor's arm was Ad26.COV2.S. Findings and limits, study-wide: Estimates derived from TCR breadth and depth analyses may have underestimated total T cell responses.

The J gene is TRBJ2-7, the V gene TRBV10-3, with unresolved D. The sequence was obtained from a person aged 18 to 65 who received the Ad26.COV2.S COVID-19 vaccine or a placebo. This material consisted of peripheral blood, taken in a trial of Ad26.COV2.S vaccine versus placebo. The DNA of the CDR3 is TGTGCCATCGGGCACACGAGCTCCTACGAGCAGTACTTC. This gives the protein CAIGHTSSYEQYF.